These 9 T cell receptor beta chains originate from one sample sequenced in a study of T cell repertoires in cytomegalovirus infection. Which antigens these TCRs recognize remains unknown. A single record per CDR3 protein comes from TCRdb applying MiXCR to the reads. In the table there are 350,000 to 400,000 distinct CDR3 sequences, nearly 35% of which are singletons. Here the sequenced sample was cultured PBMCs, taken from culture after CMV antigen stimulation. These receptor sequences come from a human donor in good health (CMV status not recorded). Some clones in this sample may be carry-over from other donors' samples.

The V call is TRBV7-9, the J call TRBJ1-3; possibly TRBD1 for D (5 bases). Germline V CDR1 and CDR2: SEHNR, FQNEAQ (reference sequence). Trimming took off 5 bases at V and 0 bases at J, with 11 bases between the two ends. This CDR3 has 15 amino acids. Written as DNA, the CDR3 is TGTGCCAGCAGCGCGGGGACGGTCTCTGGAAACACCATATATTTT. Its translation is CASSAGTVSGNTIYF. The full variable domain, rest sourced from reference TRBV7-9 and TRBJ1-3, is DTGVSQNPRHKITKRGQNVTFRCDPISEHNRLYWYRQTLGQGPEFLTYFQNEAQLEKSRLLSDRFSAERPKGSFSTLEIQRTEQGDSAMYLCASSAGTVSGNTIYFGEGSWLTVV.

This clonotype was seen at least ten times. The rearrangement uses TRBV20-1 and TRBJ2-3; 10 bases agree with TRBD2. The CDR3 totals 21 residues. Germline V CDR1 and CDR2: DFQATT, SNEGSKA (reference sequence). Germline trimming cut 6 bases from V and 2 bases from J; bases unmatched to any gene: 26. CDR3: CSAQFLRLAGGRARYTDTQYF. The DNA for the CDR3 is TGCAGTGCCCAGTTCCTGAGGTTAGCGGGAGGAAGAGCGCGGTACACAGATACGCAGTATTTT.

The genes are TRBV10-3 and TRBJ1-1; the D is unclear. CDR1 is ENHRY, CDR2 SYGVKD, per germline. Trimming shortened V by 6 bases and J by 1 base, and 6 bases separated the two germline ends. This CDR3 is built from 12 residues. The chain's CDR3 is CAIRGANTEAFF. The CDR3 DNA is TGTGCCATCAGGGGCGCGAACACTGAAGCTTTCTTT.

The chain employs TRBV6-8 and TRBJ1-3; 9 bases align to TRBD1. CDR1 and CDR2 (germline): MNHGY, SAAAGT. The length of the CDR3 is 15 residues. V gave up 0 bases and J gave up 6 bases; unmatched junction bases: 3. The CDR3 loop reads CASSYSGQGANTIYF. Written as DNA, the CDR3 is TGTGCCAGCAGTTACTCGGGACAGGGCGCAAACACCATATATTTT.

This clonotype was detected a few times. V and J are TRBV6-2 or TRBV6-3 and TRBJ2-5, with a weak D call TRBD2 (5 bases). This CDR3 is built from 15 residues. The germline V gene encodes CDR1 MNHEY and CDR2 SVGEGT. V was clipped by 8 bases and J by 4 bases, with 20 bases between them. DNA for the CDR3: TGTGCCAGCTCTAAGTCCGAGAAAGGAGGAGAGACCCAGTACTTC. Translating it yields CASSKSEKGGETQYF.

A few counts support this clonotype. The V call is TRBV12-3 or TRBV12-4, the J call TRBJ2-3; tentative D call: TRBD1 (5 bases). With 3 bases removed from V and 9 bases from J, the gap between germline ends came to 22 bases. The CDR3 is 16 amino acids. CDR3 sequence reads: CASSLASLGHSITQYF. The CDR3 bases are TGTGCCAGCAGTTTGGCCTCCCTAGGACACAGCATAACGCAGTATTTT.

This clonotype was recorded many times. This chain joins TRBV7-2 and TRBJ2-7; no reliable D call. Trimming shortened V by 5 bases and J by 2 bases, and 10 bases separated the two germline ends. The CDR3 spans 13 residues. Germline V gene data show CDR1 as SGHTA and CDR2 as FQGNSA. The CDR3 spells CASSPDPPYEQYF. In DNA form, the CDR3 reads TGTGCCAGCAGCCCGGACCCTCCCTACGAGCAGTACTTC.

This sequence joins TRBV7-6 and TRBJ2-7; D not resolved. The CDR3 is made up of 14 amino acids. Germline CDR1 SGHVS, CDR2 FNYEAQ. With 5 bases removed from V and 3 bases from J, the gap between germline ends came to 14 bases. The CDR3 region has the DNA TGTGCCAGCAGCCGTTCCTTACAAGACTACGAGCAGTACTTC. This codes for CASSRSLQDYEQYF.

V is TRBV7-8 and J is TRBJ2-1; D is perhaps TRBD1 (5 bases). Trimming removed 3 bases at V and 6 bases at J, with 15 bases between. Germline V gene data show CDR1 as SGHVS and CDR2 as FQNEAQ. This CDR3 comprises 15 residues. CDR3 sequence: CASSLKGLLRNEQFF. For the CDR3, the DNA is TGTGCCAGCAGCTTGAAGGGGCTCCTACGCAATGAGCAGTTCTTC.